These 30 T cell receptor beta chains originate from one sample sequenced in a study of CD8 T cells in ankylosing spondylitis. The study's findings and limits: There was a TCR beta motif, made of 7 to 9 highly homologous variants, that appeared characteristic of ankylosing spondylitis blood.

For these receptors, no antigen is known. TCRdb used MiXCR to reprocess the 5' RACE reads, holding one entry per CDR3 protein. In the table there are hundreds of thousands of distinct CDR3 sequences, approximately 10% of which are singletons. Material: blood, either unsorted or a sorted T cell fraction (not recorded which). The receptor set was obtained from a male donor with ankylosing spondylitis.

This clonotype turned up a few times. This chain uses TRBV15 with TRBJ2-3; D is possibly TRBD1 (5 bases). Germline V gene data show CDR1 as LNHNV and CDR2 as YYDKDF (reference sequence). The CDR3 loop spans 12 amino acids. V shed 4 bases and J shed 5 bases, with 7 bases lying between them. CDR3 DNA sequence: TGTGCCACCAGCATTAGGGGAGATACGCAGTATTTT. Translating gives CATSIRGDTQYF.

The chain combines TRBV7-2 with TRBJ2-1; D perhaps matches TRBD1 (5 bases). The CDR3 runs 15 residues. Germline V gene data show CDR1 as SGHTA and CDR2 as FQGNSA. V was clipped by 0 bases and J by 4 bases, with 10 bases between them. Written as DNA, the CDR3 is TGTGCCAGCAGCTTAGCCCAGGGCGGTTACAATGAGCAGTTCTTC. This translates into CASSLAQGGYNEQFF.

This clonotype was seen a handful of times. The V gene is TRBV12-3 or TRBV12-4, the J gene TRBJ1-5, with D unresolved. V lost 8 bases, J lost 0 bases, and 11 bases lay in between. The CDR3 sequence is 14 residues long. CDR3 region: CASLRAVSNQPQHF. The CDR3 DNA reads TGTGCCAGCCTCCGGGCAGTTAGCAATCAGCCCCAGCATTTT.

The genes are TRBV5-5 and TRBJ1-2; D perhaps matches TRBD1 (6 bases). V was shortened by 4 bases and J by 1 base, with 14 bases between the two germline ends. The CDR3 runs to 15 residues. Germline V lookup: CDR1 SGHKS, CDR2 YYEKEE (reference sequence). CDR3 nucleotide sequence: TGTGCCAGCAGCCTGGGGGCAGGGATTAACTATGGCTACACCTTC. Translation gives CASSLGAGINYGYTF.

Only a few counts were recorded for this clonotype. J is TRBJ2-7 and V is TRBV20-1, with 7 bases identical to TRBD2. Germline V gene lookup returns CDR1 DFQATT and CDR2 SNEGSKA (reference sequence). This CDR3 has 15 residues. V was pared by 1 base and J by 3 bases, with 9 bases of the junction left unmatched. The DNA for the CDR3 is TGCAGTGCTAGAGCCGGGGCACTAGCGTACTACGAGCAGTACTTC. This translates into CSARAGALAYYEQYF.

This clonotype was picked up a small number of times. The J gene is TRBJ2-3, the V gene TRBV7-2; 11 bases agree with TRBD2. Trimming removed 8 bases from V and 2 bases from J; junction bases left unmatched: 6. The CDR3 has 15 residues. Germline V gene lookup returns CDR1 SGHTA and CDR2 FQGNSA. This chain's CDR3 is CASGTSGSTTDTQYF. CDR3 coding DNA: TGTGCCAGCGGGACTAGCGGTTCCACCACAGATACGCAGTATTTT.

The chain carries TRBV6-5 and TRBJ2-7, with TRBD1 as a possible D gene (5 bases). This CDR3 contains 16 residues. V lost 2 bases, J lost 3 bases, and 17 bases lay in between. CDR1 and CDR2 (germline): MNHEY, SVGAGI. This CDR3 is CASSYPTGIGSYEQYF. The CDR3 coding sequence is TGTGCCAGCAGTTACCCCACAGGAATCGGAAGCTACGAGCAGTACTTC.

V is TRBV11-3 and J is TRBJ2-1; 8 nucleotides line up with TRBD2. Germline V gene lookup returns CDR1 SGHNT and CDR2 YENEEA. The CDR3 is 15 amino acids. After removal of 5 bases from V and 6 bases from J, the junction contained 9 bases not matched to a gene. CDR3: CASSLRGGEGNEQFF. The CDR3 DNA follows: TGTGCCAGCAGCCTCCGGGGGGGTGAGGGCAATGAGCAGTTCTTC.

The genes are TRBV20-1 and TRBJ2-5; D is unclear. CDR1 is DFQATT, CDR2 SNEGSKA, per germline (reference sequence). The length of the CDR3 is 13 residues. The V gene lost 3 bases and the J gene lost 4 bases, with 12 bases spanning the gap. The CDR3 region is CSASVGKGETQYF. The CDR3 bases are TGCAGTGCTAGTGTAGGGAAGGGAGAGACCCAGTACTTC.

The J gene is TRBJ1-1, the V gene TRBV7-8; tentative D call: TRBD1 (6 bases). The germline CDR1 and CDR2 sequences are SGHVS and FQNEAQ. V dropped 1 base and J dropped 6 bases, with 12 bases sitting between them. CDR3 size: 14 residues. In DNA, the CDR3 is TGTGCCAGCAGCTTAGGGGGGGGCCAGGCTGAAGCTTTCTTT. Its protein is CASSLGGGQAEAFF.

This clonotype has at least ten counts. The chain couples TRBV6-1 to TRBJ2-5; 9 nucleotides line up with TRBD2. Germline values: CDR1 MNHNS, CDR2 SASEGT. V lost 6 bases, J lost 1 base, and 9 bases stayed unmatched. The CDR3 extends over 16 amino acids. CDR3 sequence reads: CASRRELAGPQETQYF. The CDR3 nucleotides are TGTGCCAGCAGGAGGGAGCTAGCGGGGCCCCAAGAGACCCAGTACTTC.

Concerning this clonotype: An end of the junction does not agree with germline; a read error may underlie this. This sequence joins TRBV29-1 and TRBJ2-1, with D possibly matching TRBD2 (5 bases). The CDR3 runs to 14 residues. CDR1 and CDR2 (germline): SQVTM, ANQGSEA. The CDR3 region is CSAAGIHSSNEQFF. The CDR3 DNA is TGCAGCGCGGCGGGCATACACTCCTCCAATGAGCAGTTCTTC.

The genes are TRBV15 and TRBJ2-2; D uncertain. This CDR3 is 15 amino acids long. Trimming removed 0 bases at V and 3 bases at J, with 8 bases between. Germline V gives CDR1 LNHNV, CDR2 YYDKDF (reference sequence). The CDR3, as DNA: TGTGCCACCAGCAGAGATCTGTCAGACACCGGGGAGCTGTTTTTT. Amino acids: CATSRDLSDTGELFF.

Only a few counts were recorded for this clonotype. The gene calls are TRBV4-3 and TRBJ2-1; tentative D call: TRBD2 (6 bases). Germline CDR1 is LGHNA and CDR2 is YSLEER. The CDR3 runs to 15 residues. Trimming took 4 bases from V and 5 from J, leaving 15 bases between them. The CDR3 reads CASSLGGGVNNEQFF. As DNA, the CDR3 is TGCGCCAGCAGCCTAGGTGGCGGGGTGAACAATGAGCAGTTCTTC.

The V and J genes are TRBV5-1 and TRBJ2-1; 12 nucleotides match TRBD2. Per the germline V gene, CDR1 is SGHRS and CDR2 is YFSETQ. V was pared by 4 bases and J by 7 bases, with 9 bases of the junction left unmatched. The CDR3 length is 16 residues. As DNA, the CDR3 is TGCGCCAGCAGCCCCTCTAGCGGGAGGGTGGGGAATGAGCAGTTCTTC. The encoded protein is CASSPSSGRVGNEQFF. The full variable domain, its missing parts supplied by reference TRBV5-1 and TRBJ2-1, is KAGVTQTPRYLIKTRGQQVTLSCSPISGHRSVSWYQQTPGQGLQFLFEYFSETQRNKGNFPGRFSGRQFSNSRSEMNVSTLELGDSALYLCASSPSSGRVGNEQFFGPGTRLTVL.

The chain recombines TRBV5-1 with TRBJ2-3; TRBD2 aligns across 10 bases. V dropped 4 bases and J dropped 3; count of bases not matched to a gene: 11. CDR3 size: 17 residues. Germline-derived CDR1 and CDR2 are SGHRS and YFSETQ. CDR3: CASSLRSSGSLTDTQYF. The CDR3 DNA reads as TGCGCCAGCAGCCTGAGGTCTAGCGGGAGCCTAACAGATACGCAGTATTTT.

This clonotype appeared a few times. The chain recombines TRBV27 with TRBJ1-5, with a tentative D call TRBD1 (5 bases). The germline V gene has CDR1 MNHEY and CDR2 SMNVEV (reference sequence). The V gene lost 8 bases and the J gene lost 6 bases, with 14 bases spanning the gap. This CDR3 has 13 amino acids. The CDR3 DNA sequence: TGTGCCAGCGGGGAGGGGAACGGTCAGCCCCAGCATTTT. It is translated as CASGEGNGQPQHF.

The gene calls are TRBV4-3 and TRBJ2-7; possible D gene TRBD2, 6 bases. CDR1 and CDR2 (germline): LGHNA, YSLEER. This CDR3 has 16 amino acids. The V and J ends lost 2 bases and 2 bases respectively, with 16 bases between them. CDR3 nucleotide sequence: TGCGCCAGCAGCCAACTATCCGGGACTCCTCCCTACGAGCAGTACTTC. Residues: CASSQLSGTPPYEQYF.

This clonotype showed up many times. The rearrangement uses TRBV20-1 and TRBJ2-5, with D uncertain. The CDR3 sequence is 13 residues long. Germline loops: CDR1 DFQATT, CDR2 SNEGSKA (reference sequence). Deletions cut 1 base from V and 1 base from J, with 7 bases between. CDR3 DNA sequence: TGCAGTGCTAGAGCCCAAATCCAAGAGACCCAGTACTTC. Amino acids: CSARAQIQETQYF.

The rearrangement uses TRBV20-1 and TRBJ1-1, with D uncertain. V lost 6 bases, J lost 2 bases, and 13 bases lay in between. The germline gives CDR1 DFQATT, CDR2 SNEGSKA (reference sequence). The CDR3 contains 13 residues. The CDR3 nucleotides read TGCAGTGCCGGGCGAGGGTTCAACACTGAAGCTTTCTTT. It yields the protein CSAGRGFNTEAFF.

The rearrangement joins TRBV7-2 to TRBJ2-3; D call uncertain. V was pared by 3 bases and J by 4 bases, with 8 bases between. This CDR3 region has 13 residues. Germline V CDR1 and CDR2: SGHTA, FQGNSA. The CDR3 sequence is CASSFNRPDTQYF. CDR3 DNA: TGTGCCAGCAGCTTTAATCGTCCAGATACGCAGTATTTT.

There are a few counts of this clonotype. This rearrangement joins TRBV20-1 to TRBJ1-2; 10 nucleotides line up with TRBD1. Germline CDR1 reads DFQATT; CDR2 reads SNEGSKA (reference sequence). The CDR3 totals 15 residues. V was clipped by 4 bases and J by 6 bases; unmatched bases: 11. The CDR3 reads CSAKHLRDRGHGYTF. CDR3 nucleotide sequence: TGCAGTGCTAAACATCTCCGGGACAGGGGACATGGCTACACCTTC.

This clonotype came up a few times. The V and J genes are TRBV28 and TRBJ2-1; a possible D gene is TRBD2 (6 bases). Trimming left V 3 bases short and J 4 bases short, with 13 bases between. Germline CDR1 and CDR2: MDHEN and SYDVKM. The CDR3 runs to 15 residues. The CDR3 region is CASSFRESVYNEQFF. CDR3 DNA sequence: TGTGCCAGCAGTTTTCGGGAGTCTGTATACAATGAGCAGTTCTTC.

CDR3 amino acids: CASSLGQGARYEQYF. The CDR3, as DNA: TGTGCCAGCAGCTTAGGACAGGGGGCTCGTTACGAGCAGTACTTC. V and J are TRBV7-2 and TRBJ2-7, with 10 bases matching TRBD1. There are 15 residues in the CDR3. V gave up 1 base and J gave up 4 bases; unmatched junction bases: 4. Germline V gene sequence: CDR1 SGHTA, CDR2 FQGNSA.

The V gene is TRBV6-1, the J gene TRBJ1-1; TRBD1 aligns across 11 bases. Germline-derived CDR1 and CDR2 are MNHNS and SASEGT. This CDR3 has 15 residues. V shed 4 bases, J shed 5 bases, and the junction held 6 bases outside the gene matches. The CDR3 loop reads CASSAGTGGRTEAFF. CDR3 in DNA: TGTGCCAGCAGTGCCGGGACAGGGGGGAGGACTGAAGCTTTCTTT.

This clonotype was counted only a few times. V usage is TRBV29-1 and J usage is TRBJ1-2; D gene unclear. Germline V CDR1 and CDR2: SQVTM, ANQGSEA. The CDR3 totals 12 residues. The CDR3 DNA is TGCAGTTTTGAGATCTCGGGAGCTGGCTACACCTTC. Encoded protein: CSFEISGAGYTF. The full variable domain, its missing parts supplied by reference TRBV29-1 and TRBJ1-2, is SAVISQKPSRDICQRGTSLTIQCQVDSQVTMMFWYRQQPGQSLTLIATANQGSEATYESGFVIDKFPISRPNLTFSTLTVSNMSPEDSSIYLCSFEISGAGYTFGSGTRLTVV.

This sequence joins TRBV20-1 and TRBJ2-7, with D possibly being TRBD2 (6 bases). Germline-derived CDR1 and CDR2 are DFQATT and SNEGSKA (reference sequence). V was trimmed by 6 bases and J by 3 bases, leaving 15 bases between them. The CDR3 is 13 residues long. For the CDR3, the DNA is TGCAGTGCCGGGAGCGCGTTAAGCTACGAGCAGTACTTC. Translation gives CSAGSALSYEQYF.

The V and J genes are TRBV20-1 and TRBJ1-5; TRBD1 matches at 7 bases. J was trimmed by 3 bases and V by 2 bases; bases with no gene match: 4. In germline, CDR1 is DFQATT, CDR2 SNEGSKA (reference sequence). The CDR3 extends over 14 amino acids. In DNA form, the CDR3 reads TGCAGTGCTAGAAGGACAGGCCCCAATCAGCCCCAGCATTTT. Translating gives CSARRTGPNQPQHF.

There are a few counts of this clonotype. V gene TRBV20-1 combines with J gene TRBJ1-1, with D hard to call. This CDR3 is built from 11 residues. From germline, CDR1 is DFQATT and CDR2 SNEGSKA (reference sequence). The DNA of the CDR3 is TGCAGCCGCAAGGGCAACACTGAAGCTTTCTTT. Its protein product is CSRKGNTEAFF.

The chain couples TRBV20-1 to TRBJ2-5; no definite D call. CDR1 DFQATT and CDR2 SNEGSKA come from the germline V gene (reference sequence). Trimming removed 7 bases from V and 1 base from J, with 13 bases in between. CDR3 length equals 13 residues. In nucleotides, the CDR3 is TGCAGTGGTTACAAGGGAATCCAAGAGACCCAGTACTTC. Amino acids: CSGYKGIQETQYF.